The present TCR beta chain was sequenced within a study of CD8 T cells in seronegative destructive rheumatoid arthritis (dated by TCRdb to 2018 to 2021). Regarding the complete study: Most of the eight CND-RA patients were receiving biological drugs at sampling. The study compared peripheral CD8+ TCRbeta repertoires from patients with CCP-negative destructive rheumatoid arthritis (CND-RA) against repertoires from newly diagnosed seropositive RA, seronegative RA and healthy controls. Rather than undergoing new sequencing, the seropositive RA, seronegative RA and healthy control comparison cohorts were drawn from an earlier published TCRbeta dataset. Broader findings and caveats from the paper: A distinct set of enriched public clonotypes appeared to be carried by CND-RA patients, and this finding was interpreted by the authors as support for a separate disease subset. Across the 100,000 or so clonotypes tested, no public clonotype enrichment was retained after Benjamini-Hochberg correction. More CMV-reactive and fewer influenza A-reactive CD8+ TCRbeta sequences were observed in CND-RA repertoires than in controls and other RA subtypes. Once age was adjusted for, the CD8+ TCRbeta repertoires of CND-RA patients appeared less diverse and more clonal than the repertoires of other RA subtypes. The study acknowledged the small size of the CND-RA cohort as a limitation. In the absence of diagnostic samples, TCR repertoire differences may be partly attributable to poor disease control over the years rather than being present at onset.

Genomic DNA from CD8+ cells was used for TCRbeta sequencing according to the manufacturer's instructions. A genomics technology centre in Finland ran the TCRbeta sequencing, which was done with the immunoSEQ assay. Under the source paper's analysis protocol: Clonotype tables produced by the immunoSEQ preprocessing pipeline were converted into VDJtools format, and non-productive clonotypes were filtered out. Any sample with fewer than 10,000 reads was excluded, the remaining samples were subsampled to 10,000 reads, and most of the eight CND-RA samples made it through. The VDJtools CalcDiversityStats function was applied to data subsampled to 10,000 reads to calculate Shannon-Wiener, Simpson and clonality indices. To infer antigen specificity, non-singleton TCRbeta clonotypes were hard-matched against VDJdb, with no mismatches permitted. Clusters with potentially shared antigen targets were formed by grouping CDR3 sequences that differed by one amino acid (Hamming distance 1). Group enrichment of public clonotypes was tested with one-sided Fisher's exact tests after groups were resampled to six samples, with the procedure repeated ten times. TCRdb provides this immuneACCESS table in a form limited to in-frame rearrangements. Some clones are lacking; in checked studies, under half of them reflect an unresolved V gene, and why the rest are absent is not known. V, J and clone size are taken as reported in that table, and D and trimming were inferred from the DNA itself. Here the sample has roughly 13,000 clones; 80% to 85% occur a single time. The ten most abundant clones make up around a quarter of the sample.

The cysteine opens and the phenylalanine closes a CDR3 of 16 amino acids. Only the CDR3 DNA is retained, 48 bases long and in frame from the first base. CDR1 and CDR2 are drawn from the germline V gene: SGHRS, YFSETQ. V is pruned by 4 bases and J by 2 bases, leaving 10 bases of the junction without a gene match. A negative result on the clinical CCP2 antibody test was shown by CND-RA patients, and progression of joint destruction was observed despite active therapy. Every CND-RA patient had failed conventional anti-rheumatic therapy and showed typical joint destruction in the wrists and ankles. CND-RA patients were sampled not at diagnosis but after long disease histories, which in several cases spanned decades. About 50 millilitres of EDTA-anticoagulated peripheral blood were collected from each patient. Density gradient separation with Ficoll-Paque PLUS was used to isolate peripheral blood mononuclear cells. AutoMACS magnetic bead positive selection was used to isolate CD8+ cells from fresh or cryopreserved PBMCs, and purity was verified by flow cytometry. Nucleospin Tissue or Tissue XS kits were used for genomic DNA extraction, and quantification was performed on a Qubit 2.0 fluorometer.

A remark on this clone: No cognate antigen has been identified for it. It has no much larger one-base neighbor in the sample; base qualities were not kept.

The V and J segments used are TRBV5-1 and TRBJ1-2; the junction holds 8 bases that match TRBD1. The sequence was obtained from a woman aged 30-55 years with seronegative destructive rheumatoid arthritis. Sequencing was carried out using CD8+ T cells from blood. The DNA sequence reads TGCGCCAGCAGCCCGATTCCGGGACAGGAGAACTATGGCTACACCTTC. It specifies CASSPIPGQENYGYTF.